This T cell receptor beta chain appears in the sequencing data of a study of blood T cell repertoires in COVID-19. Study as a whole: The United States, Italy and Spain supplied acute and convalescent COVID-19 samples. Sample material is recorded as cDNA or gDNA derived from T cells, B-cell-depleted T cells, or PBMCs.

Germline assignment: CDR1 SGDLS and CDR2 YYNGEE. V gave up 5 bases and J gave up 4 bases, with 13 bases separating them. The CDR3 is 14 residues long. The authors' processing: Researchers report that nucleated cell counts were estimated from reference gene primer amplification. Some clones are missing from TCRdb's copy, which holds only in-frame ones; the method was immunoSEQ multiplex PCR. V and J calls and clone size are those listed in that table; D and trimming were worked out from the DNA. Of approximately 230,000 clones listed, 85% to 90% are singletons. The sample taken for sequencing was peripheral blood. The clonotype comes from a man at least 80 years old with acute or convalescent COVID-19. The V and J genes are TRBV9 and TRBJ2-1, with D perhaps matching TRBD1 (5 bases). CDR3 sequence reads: CASSHTSGYNEQFF. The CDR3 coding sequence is TGTGCCAGCAGTCATACATCAGGGTACAATGAGCAGTTCTTC.